This T cell receptor (beta chain) was sequenced for a study of T-cell reconstitution after alpha-beta-depleted transplantation in children (dated by TCRdb to about 2016). Study-level background: Using TCR repertoire profiling, the study followed T-cell immune reconstitution in a quantitative way in children after TCRalphabeta/CD19-depleted allogeneic hematopoietic cell transplantation. Broad study findings and their caveats: Over subsequent months, a decline in hyperexpanded clone frequencies was noted, and after one year, T-cell counts and TCRbeta diversity were mostly ascribed to newly produced T cells. The apparently early alphabetaT-cell count recovery about two months after transplant was reportedly dependent on only several hundred rapidly expanded clones derived from non-depleted graft cells. In some patients, high TCRbeta diversity at day 60 was attributed to recipient T cells and intrathymic progenitors that had survived conditioning.

Libraries were built with PCR. Sequencing was performed on an Illumina HiSeq 2500. TCR libraries were prepared with molecular barcoding, using unique molecular identifiers to normalize TCRbeta repertoire quantification. TCRdb reworked the public reads: Q25 trimming with fastp, MiXCR clone assembly, productive beta chains retained. CDR3 protein duplicates are merged, each entry listing the most common genes and DNA. This sample comprises approximately 980,000 distinct CDR3 sequences, around 30% of them detected only once. Clones ranked in the top ten supply about 28% of the sample. Sample treatment or condition, as interpreted from the label and publication: allogeneic hematopoietic cell transplantation with graft depleted of TCRalphabeta T cells and CD19 B cells. The transplant recipients were children given TCRalphabeta/CD19-depleted allogeneic hematopoietic cell grafts. Note on this clonotype: Which antigen it targets is not known. Base qualities are missing; no much larger clone stands one base away.

The junction carries 26 bases between V and J, which are trimmed by 3 bases and 2 bases respectively. CDR1 and CDR2, looked up from the germline V gene, are SGHRS and YFSETQ. The CDR3 numbers 19 residues from cysteine through phenylalanine. This entry keeps only the CDR3 DNA: 57 bases, framed from base 1. The chain employs TRBV5-1 and TRBJ1-1, with TRBD1 tentatively as D gene (5 bases match). The TCR comes from a boy younger than two who had a stem cell transplant for SCID, so the T cells may come from the graft donor. The sequences come from PBMCs, mostly from graft donor cells, collected 360 days after TCRalphabeta/CD19-depleted stem cell transplant. The DNA sequence is given as TGCGCCAGCAGCTCCCTTCCCCCCTGGGCAGGGTCGGGAAACACTGAAGCTTTCTTT. It encodes CASSSLPPWAGSGNTEAFF.